This TCR beta chain was found in a study of beta chain features in type 1 diabetes. The CDR3 length is 16 residues. Germline CDR1 SGHRS, CDR2 YFSETQ. The ends lost 4 bases at V and 1 base at J; junction bases unmatched: 7. General study results and limits: Significant though moderate, a shortening of TCRB CDR3s appeared in all four CD4+ subsets of Type 1 diabetes patients. Insertions were fewer and deletions more numerous at VDJ junctions in type 1 diabetes patients.

Concerning this clone itself: The antigen is undetermined.

As every portion of the isolated RNA was reverse transcribed, the sequencing read expressed TCRB transcripts. Some 3.4 million reads were obtained on average from naive, central memory and regulatory T cell samples. The assay was immunoSEQ multiplex PCR, and TCRdb's table has in-frame clones only and misses some. The data contain 600,000 to 700,000 clones, approximately 13% of them singletons. This rearrangement joins TRBV5-1 to TRBJ2-1, with 8 positions matching TRBD1. The TCR was taken from a man in his thirties or forties with type 1 diabetes. Sequencing was performed on naive CD4+ T cells from blood. The CDR3 region is CASSAGTGGSYNEQFF. The CDR3 region has the DNA TGCGCCAGCAGCGCGGGGACAGGCGGGTCCTACAATGAGCAGTTCTTC.